Below, 21 T cell receptor beta chains from the same sample are listed, as sequenced in a study of blood T cell repertoires in COVID-19. Sequencing used immunoSEQ multiplex PCR; TCRdb keeps in-frame clones, though not all of them. The table lists 250,000 or so clones, approximately 78% of them singletons. Sequenced sample: peripheral blood. All receptors derive from a woman aged 18-29 years with acute or convalescent COVID-19.

The genes are TRBV27 and TRBJ2-5; 9 bases match TRBD1. J lost 5 bases, V lost 3 bases, and 7 bases had no gene match. The CDR3 consists of 15 residues. Germline V gene sequence: CDR1 MNHEY, CDR2 SMNVEV (reference sequence). The CDR3 bases are TGTGCCAGCAGTTTGACCGGGACAGGGACGGAGACCCAGTACTTC. Translated, it gives CASSLTGTGTETQYF.

This clone has a single count. This sequence joins TRBV5-4 and TRBJ1-4; TRBD1 agrees at 7 bases. Germline V gives CDR1 SGHNT, CDR2 YYREEE (reference sequence). J gave up 4 bases and V 4 bases, and 7 bases lay outside the gene matches. CDR3 length: 15 amino acids. Here the CDR3 reads CASSHPGQSNEKLFF. The CDR3 coding sequence is TGTGCCAGCAGCCATCCGGGACAGAGTAATGAAAAACTGTTTTTT.

V and J are TRBV10-3 and TRBJ2-5; D is possibly TRBD1 (5 bases). This CDR3 is built from 12 residues. Trimming took 3 bases from V and 7 from J, leaving 9 bases between them. In germline, CDR1 is ENHRY, CDR2 SYGVKD. In DNA, the CDR3 is TGTGCCATCAGTGACAGGGCTTGGACCCAGTACTTC. It specifies CAISDRAWTQYF.

The chain combines TRBV4-1 with TRBJ2-1; 11 nucleotides match TRBD2. The CDR3 length is 17 residues. V was clipped by 1 base and J by 0 bases; unmatched bases: 2. Per the germline V gene, CDR1 is MGHRA and CDR2 is YSYEKL. The CDR3 region is CASSQGLAGSSYNEQFF. In DNA, the CDR3 is TGCGCCAGCAGCCAAGGACTAGCGGGGAGCTCCTACAATGAGCAGTTCTTC.

The chain is built from TRBV10-3 and TRBJ2-1; D gene ambiguous. Trimming took off 1 base at V and 6 bases at J, with 10 bases between the two ends. The CDR3 extends over 14 amino acids. In germline, CDR1 is ENHRY, CDR2 SYGVKD. The CDR3 coding sequence is TGTGCCATCAGTGAGTATGAGGAAGGCAATGAGCAGTTCTTC. Its translation is CAISEYEEGNEQFF.

This clone was detected a few times. This chain links TRBV3-1 (or the pseudogene TRBV3-2) with TRBJ2-4, with D unclear. The CDR3 runs to 16 residues. The V gene's germline CDR1 is LGHDT and CDR2 YNNKEL (reference sequence). V lost 4 bases and J lost 1, with 14 bases in between. The CDR3, as DNA: TGTGCCAGCAGCCGAGGATTCGAGGAGGCCAAAAACATTCAGTACTTC. Amino acid sequence: CASSRGFEEAKNIQYF.

Remarks on this clone: This sample also contains other DNA sequences that code for the same CDR3. The J gene is TRBJ2-7, the V gene TRBV30; possibly TRBD1 for D (6 bases). The CDR3 loop spans 11 amino acids. V lost 4 bases and J 3 bases, leaving 7 bases between the germline ends. Germline V lookup: CDR1 GTSNPN, CDR2 SVGIG (reference sequence). CDR3 nucleotides: TGTGCCTGGACCAGGGGCTACGAGCAGTACTTC. It yields the protein CAWTRGYEQYF.

This clone was found once. The rearrangement joins TRBV25-1 to TRBJ1-1; D perhaps matches TRBD1 (5 bases). The length of the CDR3 is 15 residues. V dropped 0 bases and J dropped 8 bases, with 16 bases sitting between them. The germline gives CDR1 MGHDK, CDR2 SYGVNS. The CDR3 DNA sequence: TGTGCCAGCAGTGAATATTGGGCCGTTAGGGGCGAAGCTTTCTTT. This encodes CASSEYWAVRGEAFF.

The gene calls are TRBV18 and TRBJ1-6; D unresolved. The CDR3 contains 13 residues. V shed 3 bases and J shed 7 bases, with 7 bases lying between them. Germline V gene data show CDR1 as KGHSH and CDR2 as LQKENI. The DNA for the CDR3 is TGTGCCAGCTCACCTAGCGGAAATTCACCCCTCCACTTT. Protein: CASSPSGNSPLHF.

V is TRBV7-2 and J is TRBJ2-2, with 11 bases lining up with TRBD2. The CDR3 is 16 amino acids. Germline CDR1 reads SGHTA; CDR2 reads FQGNSA. V trimming: 4 bases; J trimming: 7 bases; junction bases outside the gene matches: 8. DNA for the CDR3: TGTGCCAGCAGCTCGATAAAACTAGCGGGAGACGGGGAGCTGTTTTTT. It is translated as CASSSIKLAGDGELFF.

This clone was recorded many times. The rearrangement links TRBV5-1 to TRBJ2-1; a possible D gene is TRBD2 (6 bases). CDR3 size: 13 residues. Trimming stripped 4 bases from V and 7 bases from J, with 12 bases between. The germline gives CDR1 SGHRS, CDR2 YFSETQ. CDR3 bases: TGCGCCAGCAGCCCAGGAGGGTTTAATGAGCAGTTCTTC. This sequence encodes CASSPGGFNEQFF.

This clone occurred once. The chain links TRBV6-6 to TRBJ1-2, with D possibly TRBD1 on 6 matching bases. CDR1 MNHNY and CDR2 SVGAGI come from the germline V gene (reference sequence). With 6 bases removed from V and 2 bases from J, the gap between germline ends came to 10 bases. The CDR3 extends over 13 amino acids. The CDR3 coding sequence is TGTGCCAGCAGGGAGACAGGAAACTATGGCTACACCTTC. Amino acid sequence: CASRETGNYGYTF.

The chain recombines TRBV6-2 or TRBV6-3 with TRBJ2-3; 9 nucleotides align to TRBD2. Germline trimming cut 2 bases from V and 2 bases from J; bases unmatched to any gene: 2. Germline CDR1 is MNHEY and CDR2 is SVGEGT. CDR3 length equals 15 residues. CDR3 sequence reads: CASSYGLANTDTQYF. For the CDR3, the DNA is TGTGCCAGCAGTTACGGACTAGCGAACACAGATACGCAGTATTTT.

This sequence joins TRBV7-9 and TRBJ2-2; 7 nucleotides match TRBD1. Germline trimming cut 4 bases from V and 3 bases from J; bases unmatched to any gene: 5. The CDR3 is 15 residues long. Germline CDR1 and CDR2: SEHNR and FQNEAQ (reference sequence). The CDR3 reads CASSSRQGHTGELFF. The CDR3, as DNA: TGTGCCAGCAGCTCCCGACAGGGACACACCGGGGAGCTGTTTTTT.

The chain has TRBV11-2 and TRBJ2-1; TRBD2 matches 7 bases. From germline, CDR1 is SGHAT and CDR2 FQNNGV. V gave up 6 bases and J gave up 3 bases; unmatched junction bases: 11. The CDR3 is 16 residues long. The CDR3 DNA is TGTGCCAGCAGTCACACCAGGGTAGCGGGCTACAATGAGCAGTTCTTC. Its translation is CASSHTRVAGYNEQFF.

This rearrangement joins TRBV19 to TRBJ2-6; TRBD1 matches 8 bases. Germline V gene sequence: CDR1 LNHDA, CDR2 SQIVND (reference sequence). CDR3 size: 16 residues. V lost 3 bases, J lost 0 bases, and 1 base stayed unmatched. CDR3 sequence reads: CASSITGGSGANVLTF. DNA for the CDR3: TGTGCCAGTAGTATTACAGGGGGCTCTGGGGCCAACGTCCTGACTTTC. Looking up the rest from reference TRBV19 and TRBJ2-6 gives the full variable domain: DGGITQSPKYLFRKEGQNVTLSCEQNLNHDAMYWYRQDPGQGLRLIYYSQIVNDFQKGDIAEGYSVSREKKESFPLTVTSAQKNPTAFYLCASSITGGSGANVLTFGAGSRLTVL.

The chain combines TRBV4-3 with TRBJ1-1; D perhaps matches TRBD1 (5 bases). The germline V gene encodes CDR1 LGHNA and CDR2 YSLEER. This CDR3 is built from 15 residues. The V end lost 0 bases, the J end lost 5 bases, and 13 bases lay between the germline ends. The CDR3 is CASSQDRDSRTEAFF. The CDR3 nucleotides read TGCGCCAGCAGCCAAGATAGGGACTCCAGAACTGAAGCTTTCTTT.

This chain connects TRBV7-8 to TRBJ1-1; tentative D call: TRBD1 (6 bases). V lost 3 bases, J lost 0 bases, and 11 bases lay in between. This CDR3 comprises 15 residues. The germline gives CDR1 SGHVS, CDR2 FQNEAQ. The DNA for the CDR3 is TGTGCCAGCAGCTTCCGTTCAGGGGTGAACACTGAAGCTTTCTTT. Protein product: CASSFRSGVNTEAFF.

This clone occurred a few times. The genes are TRBV6-2 or TRBV6-3 and TRBJ1-2, with 9 bases lining up with TRBD1. This CDR3 is built from 14 residues. V was pared by 5 bases and J by 6 bases, with 7 bases of the junction left unmatched. Germline CDR1 and CDR2: MNHEY and SVGEGT. The CDR3 sequence: CASSDRTGANGYTF. The CDR3 DNA reads as TGTGCCAGCAGTGACCGGACAGGGGCAAATGGCTACACCTTC.

This chain connects TRBV2 to TRBJ2-7; D ambiguous. Trimming took off 0 bases at V and 0 bases at J, with 21 bases between the two ends. CDR1 is SNHLY, CDR2 FYNNEI, per germline. This CDR3 contains 19 residues. The DNA of the CDR3 is TGTGCCAGCAGTGAAGCGCTTTTTCTAGGTTCACCTCTCTCCTACGAGCAGTACTTC. It encodes CASSEALFLGSPLSYEQYF.

This clone was seen once. This chain connects TRBV3-1 (or the pseudogene TRBV3-2) to TRBJ1-2, with 7 bases aligning to TRBD1. With 4 bases clipped from V and 8 bases from J, the junction kept 10 bases outside the gene matches. The CDR3 totals 14 residues. Germline V CDR1 and CDR2: LGHDT, YNNKEL (reference sequence). DNA for the CDR3: TGTGCCAGCAGCCGACAGGGACTAGCGGGGGGCTACACCTTC. Its translation is CASSRQGLAGGYTF.